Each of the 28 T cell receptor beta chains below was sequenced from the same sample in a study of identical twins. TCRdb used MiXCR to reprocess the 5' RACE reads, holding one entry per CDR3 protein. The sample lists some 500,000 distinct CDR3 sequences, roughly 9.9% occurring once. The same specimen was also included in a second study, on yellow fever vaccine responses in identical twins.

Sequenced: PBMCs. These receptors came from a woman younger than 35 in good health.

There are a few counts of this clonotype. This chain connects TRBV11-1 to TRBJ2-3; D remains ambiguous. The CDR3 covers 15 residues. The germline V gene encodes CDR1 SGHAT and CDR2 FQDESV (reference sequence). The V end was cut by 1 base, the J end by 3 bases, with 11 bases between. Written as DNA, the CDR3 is TGTGCCAGCAGCTTAGGGGTAGAGGCTACAGATACGCAGTATTTT. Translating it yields CASSLGVEATDTQYF. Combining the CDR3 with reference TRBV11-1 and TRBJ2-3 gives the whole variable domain EAEVAQSPRYKITEKSQAVAFWCDPISGHATLYWYRQILGQGPELLVQFQDESVVDDSQLPKDRFSAERLKGVDSTLKIQPAELGDSAMYLCASSLGVEATDTQYFGPGTRLTVL.

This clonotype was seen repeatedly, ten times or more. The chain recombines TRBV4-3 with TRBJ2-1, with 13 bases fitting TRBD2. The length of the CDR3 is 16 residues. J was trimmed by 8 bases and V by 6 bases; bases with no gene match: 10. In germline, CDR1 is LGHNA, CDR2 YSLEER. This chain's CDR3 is CASRPLLAGGIDEQFF. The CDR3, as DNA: TGCGCCAGCAGACCATTACTAGCGGGGGGGATCGATGAGCAGTTCTTC.

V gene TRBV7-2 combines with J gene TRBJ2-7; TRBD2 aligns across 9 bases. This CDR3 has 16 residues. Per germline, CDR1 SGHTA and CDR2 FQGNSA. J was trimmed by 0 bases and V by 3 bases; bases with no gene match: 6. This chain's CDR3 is CASSFAGGDNSYEQYF. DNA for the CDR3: TGTGCCAGCAGCTTTGCGGGAGGGGACAACTCCTACGAGCAGTACTTC.

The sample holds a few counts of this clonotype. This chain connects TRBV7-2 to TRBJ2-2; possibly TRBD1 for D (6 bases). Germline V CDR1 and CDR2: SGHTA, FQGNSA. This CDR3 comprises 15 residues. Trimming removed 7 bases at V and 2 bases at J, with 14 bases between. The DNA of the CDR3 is TGTGCCAGCAAGATCGGACAGCTAAACACCGGGGAGCTGTTTTTT. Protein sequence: CASKIGQLNTGELFF.

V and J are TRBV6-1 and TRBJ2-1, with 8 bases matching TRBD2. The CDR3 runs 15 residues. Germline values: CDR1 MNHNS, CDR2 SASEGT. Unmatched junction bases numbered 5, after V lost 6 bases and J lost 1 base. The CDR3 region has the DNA TGTGCCAGCAGCGGCCGCGGGGGGTCCTACAATGAGCAGTTCTTC. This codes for CASSGRGGSYNEQFF.

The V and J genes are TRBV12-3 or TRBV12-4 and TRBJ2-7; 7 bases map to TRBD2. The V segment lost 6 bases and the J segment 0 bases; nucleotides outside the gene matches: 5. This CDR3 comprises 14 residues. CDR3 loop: CASRTAGSSYEQYF. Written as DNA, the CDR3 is TGTGCCAGCAGGACAGCGGGAAGCTCCTACGAGCAGTACTTC.

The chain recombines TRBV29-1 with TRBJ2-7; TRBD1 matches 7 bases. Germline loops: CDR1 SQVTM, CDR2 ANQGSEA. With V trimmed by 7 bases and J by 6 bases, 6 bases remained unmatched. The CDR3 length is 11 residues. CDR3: CSATGLGEQYF. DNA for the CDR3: TGCAGCGCGACAGGGTTAGGCGAGCAGTACTTC.

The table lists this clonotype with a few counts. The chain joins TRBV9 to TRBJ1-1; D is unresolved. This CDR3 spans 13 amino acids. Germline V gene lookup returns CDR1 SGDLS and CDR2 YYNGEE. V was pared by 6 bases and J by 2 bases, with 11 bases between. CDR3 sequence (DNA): TGTGCCAGCAAATCCGGGATTAACACTGAAGCTTTCTTT. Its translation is CASKSGINTEAFF. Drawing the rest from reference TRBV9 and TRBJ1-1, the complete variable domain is DSGVTQTPKHLITATGQRVTLRCSPRSGDLSVYWYQQSLDQGLQFLIQYYNGEERAKGNILERFSAQQFPDLHSELNLSSLELGDSALYFCASKSGINTEAFFGQGTRLTVV.

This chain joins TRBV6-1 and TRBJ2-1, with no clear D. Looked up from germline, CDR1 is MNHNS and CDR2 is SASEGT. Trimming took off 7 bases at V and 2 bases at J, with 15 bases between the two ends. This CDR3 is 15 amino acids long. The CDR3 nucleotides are TGTGCCAGCACCGTGACCGCTGCTCCCTACAATGAGCAGTTCTTC. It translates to CASTVTAAPYNEQFF.

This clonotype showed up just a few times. The DNA of the CDR3 is TGCGGAGCAGGATTTCAGCCCCAGCATTTT. Protein: CGAGFQPQHF. The genes are TRBV20-1 and TRBJ1-5; D call uncertain. Germline CDR1 DFQATT, CDR2 SNEGSKA (reference sequence). This CDR3 contains 10 residues.

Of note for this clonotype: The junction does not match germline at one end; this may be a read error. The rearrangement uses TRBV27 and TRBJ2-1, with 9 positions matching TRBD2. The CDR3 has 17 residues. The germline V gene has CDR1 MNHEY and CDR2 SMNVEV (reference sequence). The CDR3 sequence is CASSLSNLAGGRDEQFF. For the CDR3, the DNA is TGCGCCAGCAGTTTATCAAACCTTGCGGGAGGGCGGGATGAGCAGTTCTTC.

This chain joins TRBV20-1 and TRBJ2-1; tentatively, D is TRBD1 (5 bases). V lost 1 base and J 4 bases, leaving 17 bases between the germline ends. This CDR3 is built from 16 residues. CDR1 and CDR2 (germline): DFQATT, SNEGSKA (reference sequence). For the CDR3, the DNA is TGCAGTGCTAGAGTATCGCGGCTAGGGGATTACAATGAGCAGTTCTTC. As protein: CSARVSRLGDYNEQFF.

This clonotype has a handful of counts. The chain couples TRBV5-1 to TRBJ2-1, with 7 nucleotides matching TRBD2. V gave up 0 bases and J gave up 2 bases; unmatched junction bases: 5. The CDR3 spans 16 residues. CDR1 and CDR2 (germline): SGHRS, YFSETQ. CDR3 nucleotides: TGCGCCAGCAGCTTGGACCAGGCGGGAGCCTACAATGAGCAGTTCTTC. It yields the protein CASSLDQAGAYNEQFF.

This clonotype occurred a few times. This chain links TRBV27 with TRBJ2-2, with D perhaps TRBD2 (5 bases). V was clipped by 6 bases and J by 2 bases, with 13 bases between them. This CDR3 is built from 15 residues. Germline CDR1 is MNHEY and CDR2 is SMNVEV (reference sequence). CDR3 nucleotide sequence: TGTGCCAGCAGCCCCTGGCGGGTTAACACCGGGGAGCTGTTTTTT. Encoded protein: CASSPWRVNTGELFF.

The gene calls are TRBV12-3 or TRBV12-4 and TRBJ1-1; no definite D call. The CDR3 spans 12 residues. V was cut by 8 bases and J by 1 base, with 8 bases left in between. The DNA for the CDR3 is TGTGCCAGCGTCGGGAGGAACACTGAAGCTTTCTTT. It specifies CASVGRNTEAFF.

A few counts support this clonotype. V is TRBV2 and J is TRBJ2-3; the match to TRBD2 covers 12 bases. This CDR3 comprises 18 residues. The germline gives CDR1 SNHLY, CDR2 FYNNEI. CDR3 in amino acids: CTLSGTSGFRPSTDTQYF. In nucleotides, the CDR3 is TGTACCCTCTCGGGGACTAGCGGGTTTCGTCCTAGCACAGATACGCAGTATTTT.

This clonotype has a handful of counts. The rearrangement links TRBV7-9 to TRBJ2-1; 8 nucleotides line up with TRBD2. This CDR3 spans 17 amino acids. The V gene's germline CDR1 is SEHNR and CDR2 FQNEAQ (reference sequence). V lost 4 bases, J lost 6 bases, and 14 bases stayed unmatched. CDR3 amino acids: CASSSSGAGGGGNEQFF. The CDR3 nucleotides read TGTGCCAGCAGCTCCTCGGGCGCGGGGGGAGGGGGCAATGAGCAGTTCTTC.

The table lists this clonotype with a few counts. The CDR3 loop is CATQGGRGDTNTGELFF. The CDR3 coding sequence is TGTGCCACCCAAGGGGGCAGGGGGGATACGAACACCGGGGAGCTGTTTTTT. This rearrangement joins TRBV10-3 to TRBJ2-2; D perhaps matches TRBD1 (7 bases). The CDR3 length is 17 residues. Trimming stripped 10 bases from V and 0 bases from J, with 21 bases between. The germline V gene has CDR1 ENHRY and CDR2 SYGVKD.

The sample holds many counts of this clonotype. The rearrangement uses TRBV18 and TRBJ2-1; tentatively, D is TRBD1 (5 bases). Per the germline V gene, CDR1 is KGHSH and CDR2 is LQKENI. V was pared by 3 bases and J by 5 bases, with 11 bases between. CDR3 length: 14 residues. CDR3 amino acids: CASSPQGINNEQFF. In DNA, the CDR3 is TGTGCCAGCTCACCTCAGGGAATAAACAATGAGCAGTTCTTC. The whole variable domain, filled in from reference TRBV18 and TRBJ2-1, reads NAGVMQNPRHLVRRRGQEARLRCSPMKGHSHVYWYRQLPEEGLKFMVYLQKENIIDESGMPKERFSAEFPKEGPSILRIQQVVRGDSAAYFCASSPQGINNEQFFGPGTRLTVL.

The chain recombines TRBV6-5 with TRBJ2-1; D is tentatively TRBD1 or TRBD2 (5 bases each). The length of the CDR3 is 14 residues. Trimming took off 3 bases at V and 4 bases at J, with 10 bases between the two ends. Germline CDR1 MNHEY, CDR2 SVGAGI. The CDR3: CASSYVGRYNEQFF. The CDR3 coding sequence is TGTGCCAGCAGTTATGTGGGACGTTACAATGAGCAGTTCTTC.

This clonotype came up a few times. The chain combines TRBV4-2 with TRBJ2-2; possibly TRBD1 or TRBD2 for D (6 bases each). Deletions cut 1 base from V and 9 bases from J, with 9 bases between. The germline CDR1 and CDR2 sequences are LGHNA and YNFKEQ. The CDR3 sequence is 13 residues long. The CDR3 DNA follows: TGTGCCAGCAGCCAAGTAGGGGGGCGGGAGCTGTTTTTT. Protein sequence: CASSQVGGRELFF.

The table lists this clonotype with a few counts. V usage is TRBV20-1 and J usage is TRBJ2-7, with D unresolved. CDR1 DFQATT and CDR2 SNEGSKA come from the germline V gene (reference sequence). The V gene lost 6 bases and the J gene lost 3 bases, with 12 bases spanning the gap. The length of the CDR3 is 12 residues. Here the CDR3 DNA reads TGCAGTGCACCCGTTAGACACTACGAGCAGTACTTC. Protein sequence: CSAPVRHYEQYF.

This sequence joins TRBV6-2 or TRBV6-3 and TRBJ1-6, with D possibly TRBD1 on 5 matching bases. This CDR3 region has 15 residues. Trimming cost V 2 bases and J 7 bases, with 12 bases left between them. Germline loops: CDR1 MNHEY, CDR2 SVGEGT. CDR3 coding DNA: TGTGCCAGCAGTTACAAGGGACCACGAAATTCACCCCTCCACTTT. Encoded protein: CASSYKGPRNSPLHF.

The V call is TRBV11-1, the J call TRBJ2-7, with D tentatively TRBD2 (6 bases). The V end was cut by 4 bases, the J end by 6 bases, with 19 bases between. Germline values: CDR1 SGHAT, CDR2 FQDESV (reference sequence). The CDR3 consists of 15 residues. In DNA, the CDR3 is TGTGCCAGCAGCTGGGGGTGGACCGGGAGTCGCGAGCAGTACTTC. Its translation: CASSWGWTGSREQYF.

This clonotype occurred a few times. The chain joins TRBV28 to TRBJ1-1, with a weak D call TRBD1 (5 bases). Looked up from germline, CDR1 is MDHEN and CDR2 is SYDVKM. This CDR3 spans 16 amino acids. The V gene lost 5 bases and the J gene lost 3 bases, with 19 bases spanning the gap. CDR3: CASSTKDVIGDTEAFF. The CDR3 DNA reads TGTGCCAGCAGTACAAAGGACGTCATAGGGGACACTGAAGCTTTCTTT. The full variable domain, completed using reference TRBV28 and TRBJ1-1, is DVKVTQSSRYLVKRTGEKVFLECVQDMDHENMFWYRQDPGLGLRLIYFSYDVKMKEKGDIPEGYSVSREKKERFSLILESASTNQTSMYLCASSTKDVIGDTEAFFGQGTRLTVV.

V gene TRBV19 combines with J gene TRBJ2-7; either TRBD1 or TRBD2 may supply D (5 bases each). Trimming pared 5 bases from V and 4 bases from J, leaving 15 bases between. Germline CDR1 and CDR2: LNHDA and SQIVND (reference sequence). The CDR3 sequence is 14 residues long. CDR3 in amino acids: CASSEGQVSYEQYF. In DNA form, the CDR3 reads TGTGCCAGTAGTGAGGGGCAGGTATCGTACGAGCAGTACTTC. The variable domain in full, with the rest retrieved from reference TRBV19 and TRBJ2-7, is DGGITQSPKYLFRKEGQNVTLSCEQNLNHDAMYWYRQDPGQGLRLIYYSQIVNDFQKGDIAEGYSVSREKKESFPLTVTSAQKNPTAFYLCASSEGQVSYEQYFGPGTRLTVT.

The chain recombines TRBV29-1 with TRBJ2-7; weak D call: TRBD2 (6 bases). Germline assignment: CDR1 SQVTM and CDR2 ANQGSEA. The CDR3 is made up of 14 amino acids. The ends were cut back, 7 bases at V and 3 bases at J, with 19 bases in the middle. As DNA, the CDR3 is TGCAGCGCAAAACTAGGGACTTCTATCTACGAGCAGTACTTC. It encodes CSAKLGTSIYEQYF.

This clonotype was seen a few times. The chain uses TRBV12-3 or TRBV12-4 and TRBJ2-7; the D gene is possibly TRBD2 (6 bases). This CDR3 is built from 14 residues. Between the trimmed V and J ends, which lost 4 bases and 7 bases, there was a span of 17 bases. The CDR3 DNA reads TGTGCCAGCAGTTACCAGGGACTTTCGGGTGAGCAGTACTTC. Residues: CASSYQGLSGEQYF.